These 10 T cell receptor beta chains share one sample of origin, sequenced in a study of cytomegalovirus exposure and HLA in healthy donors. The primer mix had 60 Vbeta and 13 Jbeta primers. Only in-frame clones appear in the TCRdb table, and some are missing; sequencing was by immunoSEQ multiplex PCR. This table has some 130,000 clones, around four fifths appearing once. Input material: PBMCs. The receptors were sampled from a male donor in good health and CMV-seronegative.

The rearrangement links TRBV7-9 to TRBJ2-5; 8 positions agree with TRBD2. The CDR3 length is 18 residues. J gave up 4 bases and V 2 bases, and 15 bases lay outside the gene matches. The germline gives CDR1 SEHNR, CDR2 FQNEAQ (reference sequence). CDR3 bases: TGTGCCAGCAGCTTACCATTTGGGGAAGCGGGGGCGAGAGAGACCCAGTACTTC. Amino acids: CASSLPFGEAGARETQYF.

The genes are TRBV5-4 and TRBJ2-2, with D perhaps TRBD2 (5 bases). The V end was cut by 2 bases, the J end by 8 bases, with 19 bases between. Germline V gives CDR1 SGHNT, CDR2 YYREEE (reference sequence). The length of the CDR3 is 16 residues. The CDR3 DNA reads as TGTGCCAGCAGCTTTTCTACTAGAATAGCCCTGGGGGAGCTGTTTTTT. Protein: CASSFSTRIALGELFF.

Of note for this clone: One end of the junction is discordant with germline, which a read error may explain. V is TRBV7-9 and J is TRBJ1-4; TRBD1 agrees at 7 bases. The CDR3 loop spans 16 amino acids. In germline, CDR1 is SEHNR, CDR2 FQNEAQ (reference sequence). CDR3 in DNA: TGTTCCAGCAGCTTAGTGACCTCTCCACAGGGGGAAAAACTGTTTTTT. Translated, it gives CSSSLVTSPQGEKLFF.

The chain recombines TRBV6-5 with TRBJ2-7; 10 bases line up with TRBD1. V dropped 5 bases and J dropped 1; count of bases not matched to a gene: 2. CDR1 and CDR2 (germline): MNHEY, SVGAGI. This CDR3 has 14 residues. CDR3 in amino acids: CASSQDRGSYEQYF. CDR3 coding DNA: TGTGCCAGCAGTCAGGACAGGGGGTCCTACGAGCAGTACTTC.

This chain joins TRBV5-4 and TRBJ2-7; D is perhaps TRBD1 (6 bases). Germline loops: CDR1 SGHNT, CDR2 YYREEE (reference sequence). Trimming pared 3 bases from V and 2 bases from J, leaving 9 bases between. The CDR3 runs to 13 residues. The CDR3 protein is CASSWGPTYEQYF. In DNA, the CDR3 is TGTGCCAGCAGCTGGGGGCCGACCTACGAGCAGTACTTC.

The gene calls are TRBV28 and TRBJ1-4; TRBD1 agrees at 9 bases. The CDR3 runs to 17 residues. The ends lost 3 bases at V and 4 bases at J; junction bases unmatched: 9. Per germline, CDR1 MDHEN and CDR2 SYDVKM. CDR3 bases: TGTGCCAGCAGTTTGGGAGGTACAGGGGGCATTAATGAAAAACTGTTTTTT. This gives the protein CASSLGGTGGINEKLFF.

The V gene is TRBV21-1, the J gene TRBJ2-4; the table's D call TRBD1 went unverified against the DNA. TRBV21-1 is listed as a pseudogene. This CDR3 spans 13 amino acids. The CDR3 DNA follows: TGTGCCAGCAGCAAAGGGCTCAAAAACATTCAGTACTTC. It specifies CASSKGLKNIQYF.

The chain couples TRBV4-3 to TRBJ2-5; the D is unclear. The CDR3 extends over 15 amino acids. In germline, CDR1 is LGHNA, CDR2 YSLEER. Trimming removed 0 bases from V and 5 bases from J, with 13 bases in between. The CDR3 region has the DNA TGCGCCAGCAGCCAAGAAGTGGGTAGCCCCGAGACCCAGTACTTC. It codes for CASSQEVGSPETQYF.

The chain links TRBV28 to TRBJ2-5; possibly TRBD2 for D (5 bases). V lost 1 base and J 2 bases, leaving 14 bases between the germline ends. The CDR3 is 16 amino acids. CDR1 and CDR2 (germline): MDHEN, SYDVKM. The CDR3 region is CASSLFPRDFQETQYF. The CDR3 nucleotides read TGTGCCAGCAGTTTATTCCCCCGGGATTTTCAAGAGACCCAGTACTTC.

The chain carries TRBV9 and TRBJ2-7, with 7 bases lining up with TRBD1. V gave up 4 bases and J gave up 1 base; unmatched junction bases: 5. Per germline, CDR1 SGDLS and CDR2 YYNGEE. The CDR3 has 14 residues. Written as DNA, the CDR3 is TGTGCCAGCAGCCCGGGACAGCTTTCCTACGAGCAGTACTTC. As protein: CASSPGQLSYEQYF.